The TCR beta chain under discussion was sequenced for a study of blood T cells in healthy people across ages. Together with a sample-barcoded 5' primer, a J-beta primer mix was included in a second PCR lasting roughly 6 to 12 cycles. Each cDNA was tagged by a template-switch adaptor containing 12 random nucleotides. TCRdb fed the 5' RACE reads into MiXCR, producing one record per CDR3 protein. The table records roughly 720,000 distinct CDR3 sequences, about 48% of them present only once. In terms of origin and age, donors were healthy Caucasian individuals from Russia aged 6 to 90. The V end lost 0 bases, the J end lost 1 base, and 7 bases lay between the germline ends. The CDR3 consists of 14 residues. Germline CDR1 and CDR2: MNHEY and SVGAGI. Study-wide results and limits: Long-lived donors carried more naive CD4+ cells and greater diversity than aged donors. Estimates drawn from one million T cells were deemed to understate diversity.

The sample holds a few counts of this clonotype. Its specificity is unknown. Specimen: blood. This sequence joins TRBV6-5 and TRBJ2-7; D call uncertain. This receptor was obtained from a man older than 75 in good health. CDR3 loop: CASSYSRKSYEQYF. CDR3 nucleotide sequence: TGTGCCAGCAGTTACTCGCGGAAGTCCTACGAGCAGTACTTC.